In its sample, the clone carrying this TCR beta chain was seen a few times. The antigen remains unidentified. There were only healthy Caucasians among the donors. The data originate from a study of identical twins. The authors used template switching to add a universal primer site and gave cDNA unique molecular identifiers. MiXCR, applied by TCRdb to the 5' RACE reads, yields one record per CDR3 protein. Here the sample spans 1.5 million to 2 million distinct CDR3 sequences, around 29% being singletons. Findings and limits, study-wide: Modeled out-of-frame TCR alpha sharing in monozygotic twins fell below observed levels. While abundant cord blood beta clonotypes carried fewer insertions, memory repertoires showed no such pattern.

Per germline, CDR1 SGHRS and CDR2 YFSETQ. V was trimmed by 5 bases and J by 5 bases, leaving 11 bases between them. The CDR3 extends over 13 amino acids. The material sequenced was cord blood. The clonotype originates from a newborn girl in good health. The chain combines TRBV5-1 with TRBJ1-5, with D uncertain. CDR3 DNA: TGCGCCAGCAGTTCCGGACCTTATCAGCCCCAGCATTTT. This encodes CASSSGPYQPQHF.